This T cell receptor (beta chain) emerged from a study of T-cell memory formation after mild COVID-19. Study information: Largely, TCR clusters stayed within a single donor.

This clonotype has only a few counts. The CDR3 consists of 13 residues. From germline, CDR1 is SGHKS and CDR2 YYEKEE (reference sequence). V dropped 4 bases and J dropped 1 base, with 8 bases sitting between them. With constant-segment primers, 5'RACE yielded cDNA libraries of TCR alpha and TCR beta that carried sample barcodes and UMIs. TCRdb called the 5' RACE reads again in MiXCR, with one record for every CDR3 protein. The top ten clones hold 20% to 25% of a sample with fewer than 300,000 distinct CDR3 sequences, over 15% of them seen once. The source is a man aged 18-30 years who had mild COVID-19 (a few samples of this study predate the infection). Cell type and time point are not known. The material sequenced was PBMCs or a T cell subset sorted from them (not recorded which). The chain recombines TRBV5-5 with TRBJ1-2; D gene uncertain. CDR3 loop: CASSTGDNYGYTF. In DNA, the CDR3 is TGTGCCAGCAGCACCGGAGATAACTATGGCTACACCTTC.